This T cell receptor (beta chain) was retrieved from a study of blood T cell repertoires in COVID-19. Study as a whole: The samples span acute and convalescent COVID-19 from the United States, Italy and Spain. PBMCs, B-cell-depleted T cells, or T cells were the source of the cDNA or gDNA that made up the material.

Authors' processing steps: By means of reference gene primer amplification, nucleated cell counts were estimated. Some clones are missing from TCRdb's copy, which holds only in-frame ones; the method was immunoSEQ multiplex PCR. Clone size and V and J calls were adopted from that table, with D and trimming inferred from the DNA. The sample includes tens of thousands of clones, roughly 89% of them seen just once. Trimming left V 5 bases short and J 5 bases short, with 16 bases between. CDR1 and CDR2 from the germline V gene are MGHRA and YSYEKL. The CDR3 is made up of 16 amino acids. The receptor was isolated from an elderly woman with acute or convalescent COVID-19. The material sequenced was peripheral blood. The chain combines TRBV4-1 with TRBJ1-6; D is ambiguous. The CDR3 here is CASSEPDRGDNSPLHF. CDR3 sequence (DNA): TGCGCCAGCAGCGAACCGGACCGGGGAGATAATTCACCCCTCCACTTT.